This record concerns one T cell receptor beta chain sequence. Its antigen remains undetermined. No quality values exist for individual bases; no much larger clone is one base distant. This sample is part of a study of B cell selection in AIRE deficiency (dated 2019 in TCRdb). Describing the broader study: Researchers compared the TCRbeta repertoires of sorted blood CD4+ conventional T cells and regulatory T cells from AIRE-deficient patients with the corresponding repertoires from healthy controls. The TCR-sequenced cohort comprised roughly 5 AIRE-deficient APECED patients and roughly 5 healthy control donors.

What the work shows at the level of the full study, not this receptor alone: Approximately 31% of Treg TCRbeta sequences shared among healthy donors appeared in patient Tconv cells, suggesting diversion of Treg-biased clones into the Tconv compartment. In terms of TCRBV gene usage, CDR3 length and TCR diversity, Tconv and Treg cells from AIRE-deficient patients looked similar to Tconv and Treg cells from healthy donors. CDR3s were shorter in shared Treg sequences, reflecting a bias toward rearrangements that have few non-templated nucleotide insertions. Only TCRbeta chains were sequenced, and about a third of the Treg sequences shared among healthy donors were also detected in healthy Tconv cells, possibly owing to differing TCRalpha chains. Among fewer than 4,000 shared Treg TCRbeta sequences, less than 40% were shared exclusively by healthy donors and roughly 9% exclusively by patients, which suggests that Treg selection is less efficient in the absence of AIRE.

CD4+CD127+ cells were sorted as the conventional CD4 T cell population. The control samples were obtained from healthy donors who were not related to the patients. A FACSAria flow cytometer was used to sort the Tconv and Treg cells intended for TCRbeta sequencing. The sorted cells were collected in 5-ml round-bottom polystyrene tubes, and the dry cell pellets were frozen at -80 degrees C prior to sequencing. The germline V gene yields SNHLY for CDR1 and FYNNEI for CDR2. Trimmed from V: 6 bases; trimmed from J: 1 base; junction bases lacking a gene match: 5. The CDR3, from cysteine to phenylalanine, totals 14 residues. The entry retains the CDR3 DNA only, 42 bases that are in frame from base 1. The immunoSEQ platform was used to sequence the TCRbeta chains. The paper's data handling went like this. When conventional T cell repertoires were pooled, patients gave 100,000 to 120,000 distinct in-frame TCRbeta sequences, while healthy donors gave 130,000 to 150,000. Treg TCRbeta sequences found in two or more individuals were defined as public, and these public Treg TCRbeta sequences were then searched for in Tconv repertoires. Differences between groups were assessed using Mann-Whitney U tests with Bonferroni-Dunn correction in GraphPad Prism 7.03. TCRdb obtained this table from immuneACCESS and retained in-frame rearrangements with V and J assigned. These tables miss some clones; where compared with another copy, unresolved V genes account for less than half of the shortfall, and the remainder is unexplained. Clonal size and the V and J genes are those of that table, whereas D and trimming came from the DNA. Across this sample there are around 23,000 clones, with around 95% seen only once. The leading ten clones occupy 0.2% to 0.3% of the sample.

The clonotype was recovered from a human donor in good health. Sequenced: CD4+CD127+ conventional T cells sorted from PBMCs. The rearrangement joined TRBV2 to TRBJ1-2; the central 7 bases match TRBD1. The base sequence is TGTGCCAGCAGAATTGGGGACAGTAACTATGGCTACACCTTC. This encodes CASRIGDSNYGYTF. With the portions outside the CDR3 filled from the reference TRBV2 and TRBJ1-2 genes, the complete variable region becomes EPEVTQTPSHQVTQMGQEVILRCVPISNHLYFYWYRQILGQKVEFLVSFYNNEISEKSEIFDDQFSVERPDGSNFTLKIRSTKLEDSAMYFCASRIGDSNYGYTFGSGTRLTVV.